This T cell receptor (beta chain) was captured in a study of blood T cells in healthy people across ages. About the research overall: Every two T cells gave about one barcoded beta molecule via template switching. General study findings and limits: Roughly linear declines in TCR beta diversity per million T cells occurred with age. Donors of long life had a larger count of naive CD4+ cells and greater diversity than aged donors. Possibly, changes in expanded clonotypes were confounded because donor CMV status was unknown.

V was clipped by 4 bases and J by 4 bases; unmatched bases: 2. Germline CDR1 and CDR2: MNHEY and SMNVEV (reference sequence). The CDR3 totals 13 residues. With a J-beta primer mix and a sample-barcoded 5' primer, a second PCR ran roughly 6 to 12 cycles. TCRdb recomputed calls from the 5' RACE reads with MiXCR, one row per CDR3 protein. The sample has roughly 1,500,000 distinct CDR3 sequences, approximately 42% seen once. On this clonotype: The antigen is not known.

The sequenced sample consisted of blood. The TCR comes from a woman younger than 30 in good health. The V and J genes are TRBV27 and TRBJ2-3; 7 bases are shared with TRBD2. CDR3 amino acids: CASSSAGADTQYF. CDR3 nucleotides: TGTGCCAGCAGTTCGGCGGGGGCAGATACGCAGTATTTT.